This TCR beta chain was documented in a study of CD8+CD57+ T cells in acquired aplastic anemia. About the study: CD4+ and CD8+ cells, once sorted, gave DNA averaging approximately 3.3 ug. Study-level findings and limits: Roughly 28 was the count of CD8+ CDR3 sequences that patients shared with controls.

Patients sequenced had flow cytometry evidence of CD8+CD57+ cell expansion. At least ten counts were recorded for this clonotype. What it binds is unknown. CDR3 and TCR beta VDJ profiling relied on a genomic DNA template. MiXCR, applied by TCRdb to the reads, yields one record per CDR3 protein. Counted here are more than 95,000 distinct CDR3 sequences, about 40% occurring once; the ten biggest clones make up approximately 2.6%. The CDR3 runs 13 residues. Deletions cut 4 bases from V and 2 bases from J, with 3 bases between. CDR1 LNHDA and CDR2 SQIVND come from the germline V gene (reference sequence). The J gene is TRBJ2-6, the V gene TRBV19; no clear D gene. This TCR was recovered from a human donor with aplastic anemia. The specimen sequenced was sorted CD4+, CD8+, or CD8+CD57+ T cells (not recorded which) from PBMCs. The CDR3 DNA is TGTGCCAGTAGTACTACTGGGGCCAACGTCCTGACTTTC. Translating it yields CASSTTGANVLTF.